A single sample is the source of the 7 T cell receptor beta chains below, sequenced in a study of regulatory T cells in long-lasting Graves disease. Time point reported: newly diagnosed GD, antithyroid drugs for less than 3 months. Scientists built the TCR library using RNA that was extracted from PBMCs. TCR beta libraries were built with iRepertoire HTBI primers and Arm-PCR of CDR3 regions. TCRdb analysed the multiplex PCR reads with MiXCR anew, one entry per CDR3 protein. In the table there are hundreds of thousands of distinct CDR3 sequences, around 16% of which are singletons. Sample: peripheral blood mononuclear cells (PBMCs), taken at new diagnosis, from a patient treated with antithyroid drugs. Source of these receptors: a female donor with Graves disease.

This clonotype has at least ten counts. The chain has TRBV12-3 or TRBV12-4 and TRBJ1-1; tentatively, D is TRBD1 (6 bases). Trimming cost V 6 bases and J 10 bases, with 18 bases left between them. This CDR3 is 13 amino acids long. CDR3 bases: TGTGCCAGCAGCTCCGGACAGCGCTCGGGAGCTTTCTTT. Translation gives CASSSGQRSGAFF.

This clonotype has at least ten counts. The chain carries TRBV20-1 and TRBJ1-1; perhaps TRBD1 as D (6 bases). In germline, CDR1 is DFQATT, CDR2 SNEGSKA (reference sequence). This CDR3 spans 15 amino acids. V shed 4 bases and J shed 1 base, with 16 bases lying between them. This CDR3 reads CSATGSGGGNTEAFF. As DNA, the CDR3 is TGCAGTGCTACTGGTTCGGGAGGGGGGAACACTGAAGCTTTCTTT.

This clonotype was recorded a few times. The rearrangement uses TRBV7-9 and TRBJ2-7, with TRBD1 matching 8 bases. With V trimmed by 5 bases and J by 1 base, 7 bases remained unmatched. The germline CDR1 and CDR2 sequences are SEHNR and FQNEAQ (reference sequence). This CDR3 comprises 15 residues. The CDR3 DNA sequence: TGTGCCAGCAGCCGCACCAGGGGGCCATCCTACGAGCAGTACTTC. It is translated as CASSRTRGPSYEQYF. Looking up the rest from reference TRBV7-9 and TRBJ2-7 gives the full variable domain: DTGVSQNPRHKITKRGQNVTFRCDPISEHNRLYWYRQTLGQGPEFLTYFQNEAQLEKSRLLSDRFSAERPKGSFSTLEIQRTEQGDSAMYLCASSRTRGPSYEQYFGPGTRLTVT.

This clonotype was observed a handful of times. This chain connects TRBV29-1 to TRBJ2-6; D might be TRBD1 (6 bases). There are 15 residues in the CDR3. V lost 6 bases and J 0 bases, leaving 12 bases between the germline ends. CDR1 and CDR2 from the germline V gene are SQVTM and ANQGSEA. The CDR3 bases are TGCAGCGTCTGGGACACGTACTCTGGGGCCAACGTCCTGACTTTC. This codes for CSVWDTYSGANVLTF.

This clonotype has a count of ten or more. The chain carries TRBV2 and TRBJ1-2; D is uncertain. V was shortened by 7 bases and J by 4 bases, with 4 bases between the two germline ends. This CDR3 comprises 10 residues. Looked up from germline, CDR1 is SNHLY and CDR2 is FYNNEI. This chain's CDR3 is CASNSYGYTF. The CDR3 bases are TGTGCCAGCAACAGCTATGGCTACACCTTC.

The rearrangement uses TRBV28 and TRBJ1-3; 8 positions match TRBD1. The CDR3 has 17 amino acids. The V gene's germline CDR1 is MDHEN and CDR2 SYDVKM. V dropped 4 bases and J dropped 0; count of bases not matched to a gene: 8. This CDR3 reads CASSSAGGYDSGNTIYF. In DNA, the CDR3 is TGTGCCAGCAGTTCAGCAGGGGGCTACGACTCTGGAAACACCATATATTTT.

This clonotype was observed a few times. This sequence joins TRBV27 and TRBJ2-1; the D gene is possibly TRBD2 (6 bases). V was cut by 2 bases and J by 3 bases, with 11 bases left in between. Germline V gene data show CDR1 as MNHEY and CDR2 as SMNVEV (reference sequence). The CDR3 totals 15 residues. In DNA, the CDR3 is TGTGCCAGCAGTTTACGGGAGACACGCTACAATGAGCAGTTCTTC. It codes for CASSLRETRYNEQFF.